The rows below give T cell receptor beta chains drawn from one sample of a study of T cell repertoires in cytomegalovirus infection. Via MiXCR, TCRdb re-called the reads, giving one row per CDR3 protein. The data contain roughly 630,000 distinct CDR3 sequences, less than 25% of them singletons. Material for sequencing was CD8+ T cells from PBMCs. Receptors originate from a human donor in good health (CMV status not recorded). Some clones in this sample may be carry-over from other donors' samples. The CDR3 runs from the conserved cysteine through the conserved F or W.

length: 15; V: TRBV7-6; J: TRBJ2-1; CDR3: CASSLEGDLHNEQFF
length: 14; V: TRBV13; J: TRBJ2-7; CDR3: CASSLESQGYEQYF
length: 13; V: TRBV29-1; J: TRBJ1-2; CDR3: CSVDRTGDYGYTF
length: 14; V: TRBV7-8; J: TRBJ2-5; CDR3: CASSSGQGFKTQYF
length: 15; V: TRBV19; J: TRBJ2-7; CDR3: CASSKGRGPFYEQYF
length: 13; V: TRBV29-1; J: TRBJ1-1; CDR3: CSVVGVRVTEAFF
length: 15; V: TRBV7-9; J: TRBJ2-3; CDR3: CASSFSSEFTDTQYF
length: 14; V: TRBV7-4; J: TRBJ2-3; CDR3: CASRELTSTDTQYF
length: 15; V: TRBV6-5; J: TRBJ1-6; CDR3: CASSYSNVYNSPLHF
length: 14; V: TRBV24-1; J: TRBJ2-1; CDR3: CATAATYGPNEQFF
length: 11; V: TRBV29-1; J: TRBJ2-1; CDR3: CSVLPYPTQFF
length: 17; V: TRBV19; J: TRBJ2-3; CDR3: CASSIDLGGAGTDTQYF
length: 13; V: TRBV29-1; J: TRBJ2-5; CDR3: CSVGQVNQETQYF
length: 16; V: TRBV28; J: TRBJ2-1; CDR3: CASSLPSDRGPGEQFF
length: 16; V: TRBV28; J: TRBJ1-5; CDR3: CASSLLEGGAFQPQHF
length: 13; V: TRBV29-1; J: TRBJ1-1; CDR3: CSGAGGRNTEAFF
length: 16; V: TRBV6-6; J: TRBJ1-3; CDR3: CASSYSEGLAGNTIYF
length: 14; V: TRBV10-3; J: TRBJ1-2; CDR3: CAISEATYNYGYTF
length: 14; V: TRBV4-3; J: TRBJ2-4; CDR3: CASSQARAKNIQYF
length: 14; V: TRBV25-1; J: TRBJ2-7; CDR3: CASTTGGTFYEQYF
length: 15; V: TRBV4-1; J: TRBJ2-5; CDR3: CASSQEGGQPQTQYF
length: 18; V: TRBV6-5; J: TRBJ2-4; CDR3: CASSSQMNTDLAKNIQYF
length: 14; V: TRBV7-9; J: TRBJ1-2; CDR3: CASSTEGTNYGYTF
length: 13; V: TRBV6-2/TRBV6-3; J: TRBJ2-1; CDR3: CASSPGPGLEQFF
length: 13; V: TRBV7-6; J: TRBJ1-2; CDR3: CASSLGGLGGYTF
length: 13; V: TRBV12-5; J: TRBJ1-1; CDR3: CASGLNWGTEAFF
length: 14; V: TRBV12-3/TRBV12-4; J: TRBJ1-1; CDR3: CASSSWGLLTEAFF
length: 17; V: TRBV6-1; J: TRBJ2-6; CDR3: CASSEAPMGSGANVLTF
length: 13; V: TRBV5-8; J: TRBJ2-1; CDR3: CASSGQGRYEQFF
length: 13; V: TRBV29-1; J: TRBJ2-1; CDR3: CSVVTSGGGEQFF
length: 14; V: TRBV19; J: TRBJ1-6; CDR3: CASSIRSKDSPLHF
length: 14; V: TRBV4-1; J: TRBJ1-2; CDR3: CASSQDLSGDGYTF
length: 13; V: TRBV6-6; J: TRBJ2-7; CDR3: CASSLFGAREQYF